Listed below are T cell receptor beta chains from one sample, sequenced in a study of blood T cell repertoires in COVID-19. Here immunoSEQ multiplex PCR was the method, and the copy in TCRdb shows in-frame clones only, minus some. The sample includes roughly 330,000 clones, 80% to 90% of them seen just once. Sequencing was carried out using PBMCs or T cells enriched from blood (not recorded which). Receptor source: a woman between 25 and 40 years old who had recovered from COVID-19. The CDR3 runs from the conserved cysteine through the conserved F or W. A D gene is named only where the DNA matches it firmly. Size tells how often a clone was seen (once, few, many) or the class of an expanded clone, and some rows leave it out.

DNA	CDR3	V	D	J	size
TGTGCCAGCAGAACCCCGGGACAGGGGGCTAGTGGCTACACCTTC	CASRTPGQGASGYTF	TRBV6-5	TRBD1	TRBJ1-2	-
TGTGCCAGTAGTATCCAGCGGGGGGCCTACAATGAGCAGTTCTTC	CASSIQRGAYNEQFF	TRBV19	TRBD2	TRBJ2-1	few
TGTGCCAGCAGTTTATTGGTTCGACAGGGGATGCCCTACGAGCAGTACTTC	CASSLLVRQGMPYEQYF	TRBV27	TRBD1	TRBJ2-7	-
TGCAGCGTTGCCCAGGGTTGGGGAATGAACACTGAAGCTTTCTTT	CSVAQGWGMNTEAFF	TRBV29-1	-	TRBJ1-1	-
TGTGCCAGCAGCCAAGATTGGGGGGGGGAAGAGACCCAGTACTTC	CASSQDWGGEETQYF	TRBV4-2	TRBD2	TRBJ2-5	-
TGTGCCAGCAGGGCGGGCGGTTCCTACGAGCAGTACTTC	CASRAGGSYEQYF	TRBV6-5	-	TRBJ2-7	-
TGTGCCAGCAGTCAAAGGACAGGGAACACTGAAGCTTTCTTT	CASSQRTGNTEAFF	TRBV6-5	TRBD1	TRBJ1-1	-
TGTGCCAGCTCGAGGCCGAGGAGGGAGCAGTTCTTC	CASSRPRREQFF	TRBV14	-	TRBJ2-1	-
TGTGCCAGCAGCGCCCAACTAGCGGGAAAGGGAGAGCAGTACTTC	CASSAQLAGKGEQYF	TRBV28	TRBD2	TRBJ2-7	-
TGTGCCAGCATTCTAGCGGGGGGCCCAGATACGCAGTATTTT	CASILAGGPDTQYF	TRBV7-9	TRBD2	TRBJ2-3	-
TGTGCCAGCAGTGAAGTTTCCCTCGGGAACACTGAAGCTTTCTTT	CASSEVSLGNTEAFF	TRBV6-1	-	TRBJ1-1	-
TGTGCCAGCAGCCCAGACAGGGGATTGGGCTATGGCTACACCTTC	CASSPDRGLGYGYTF	TRBV11-2	TRBD1	TRBJ1-2	-
TGCGCCAGCAGCTTCGCGGGACTTAATGAAAAACTGTTTTTT	CASSFAGLNEKLFF	TRBV5-1	-	TRBJ1-4	once
TGTGCCAGCAGTTTATCGCAGCACAGGGGGGTTCGGGAGACCCAGTACTTC	CASSLSQHRGVRETQYF	TRBV28	TRBD1	TRBJ2-5	-
TGTGCCAGCAGCCAAGTGACAGGGCTAGAGACCCAGTACTTC	CASSQVTGLETQYF	TRBV3-1/TRBV3-2	TRBD1	TRBJ2-5	-
TGTGCCAGTAGCCGACAGGGTAGCTCCTACGAGCAGTACTTC	CASSRQGSSYEQYF	TRBV19	TRBD1	TRBJ2-7	-
TGTGCCAGCAGCTTTACACAGGAACAAGAGACCCAGTACTTC	CASSFTQEQETQYF	TRBV7-9	-	TRBJ2-5	-
TGCGCCAGCAGCCAAGGGACAGGGGCTAATGAAAAACTGTTTTTT	CASSQGTGANEKLFF	TRBV4-3	TRBD1	TRBJ1-4	-
TGTGCCAGCAGCCCCGGGACTAGCGGGGGGGCCGTGTATGAGCAGTTCTTC	CASSPGTSGGAVYEQFF	TRBV9	TRBD2	TRBJ2-1	once
TGTGCCAGCAGTCGCGGTACTTATGAGGGCTACACCTTC	CASSRGTYEGYTF	TRBV6-5	-	TRBJ1-2	few
TGTGCCAGCAGCCAGATTGGGCAGGGGGAGTCACCCCTCCACTTT	CASSQIGQGESPLHF	TRBV7-9	TRBD1	TRBJ1-6	-
TGTGCCAGCTCACCACCGTACAGTTCTAATGGCTACACCTTC	CASSPPYSSNGYTF	TRBV18	-	TRBJ1-2	-
TGTGCCAGCAGTTCGGGAAAGCCCTACGAGCAGTACTTC	CASSSGKPYEQYF	TRBV28	-	TRBJ2-7	-
TGTGCCAGCAGCCAGGACAGATCCACAACTAATGAAAAACTGTTTTTT	CASSQDRSTTNEKLFF	TRBV5-4	-	TRBJ1-4	-
TGTGCCAGCAGCCGAACGTGGGGGGCTGAAGCTTTCTTT	CASSRTWGAEAFF	TRBV9	-	TRBJ1-1	-
TGTGCCAGCAGCTTAGCAGGGACAGGGGCACCCTACGAGCAGTACTTC	CASSLAGTGAPYEQYF	TRBV7-9	TRBD1	TRBJ2-7	-
TGTGCCAGCAGCCCTCGGGGAGGCGTCGGCTACAATGAGCAGTTCTTC	CASSPRGGVGYNEQFF	TRBV7-9	-	TRBJ2-1	-
TGTGCCAGCAACCAACCACTAGCGGGGGGCAGCTCCTACAATGAGCAGTTCTTC	CASNQPLAGGSSYNEQFF	TRBV4-2	TRBD2	TRBJ2-1	-
TGTGCCAGCAGTGTTACCGCCCAGAACAGGAACACTGAAGCTTTCTTT	CASSVTAQNRNTEAFF	TRBV28	-	TRBJ1-1	-
TGTGCCAGCAGTCCGGCCCTGCAGGGGATGGAACAGCCCCAGCATTTT	CASSPALQGMEQPQHF	TRBV28	-	TRBJ1-5	-
TGTGCCTGGAGCCGCCGTGGAGCGGGGACAGATACGCAGTATTTT	CAWSRRGAGTDTQYF	TRBV30	TRBD2	TRBJ2-3	-
TGTGCCAGCAGTTACTGGGGCAGGAAGAACACCATATATTTT	CASSYWGRKNTIYF	TRBV6-2/TRBV6-3	-	TRBJ1-3	-
TGCAGCGGAGGGACAGACTATGGCTACACCTTC	CSGGTDYGYTF	TRBV29-1	TRBD1	TRBJ1-2	-
TGCGCCAGCAGACGAGACAGGGGGCACGCTAATGAAAAACTGTTTTTT	CASRRDRGHANEKLFF	TRBV5-1	TRBD1	TRBJ1-4	-
TGTGCCAGAACCCTCTTTCAGCCCCAGCATTTT	CARTLFQPQHF	TRBV5-3	-	TRBJ1-5	-
TGCGCCAGCAGCCTGGACAGGGGGCTTGGAAACACCATATATTTT	CASSLDRGLGNTIYF	TRBV5-1	TRBD1	TRBJ1-3	-
TGTGCCAGCAGCTCTGCCGGGACAGGCAACTATGGCTACACCTTC	CASSSAGTGNYGYTF	TRBV5-6	TRBD1	TRBJ1-2	-
TGTGCCAGCAGCTTTGGGGGGGCTTACGAGCAGTACTTC	CASSFGGAYEQYF	TRBV7-6	-	TRBJ2-7	-
TGCGCCAGCAGCCCCGACTCGGCTTCTGAAGAGACCCAGTACTTC	CASSPDSASEETQYF	TRBV5-1	-	TRBJ2-5	-
TGTGCCAGCAGTTACGCTACAGGGATTTATTCACCCCTCCACTTT	CASSYATGIYSPLHF	TRBV6-5	-	TRBJ1-6	-
TGTGCCAGCTCCACCATCCCGGGATTGGGGGAAAAACTGTTTTTT	CASSTIPGLGEKLFF	TRBV18	-	TRBJ1-4	-
TGCGCCAGCAGCTTCACAGGGGAAGGTGAAAAACTGTTTTTT	CASSFTGEGEKLFF	TRBV5-1	TRBD1	TRBJ1-4	once